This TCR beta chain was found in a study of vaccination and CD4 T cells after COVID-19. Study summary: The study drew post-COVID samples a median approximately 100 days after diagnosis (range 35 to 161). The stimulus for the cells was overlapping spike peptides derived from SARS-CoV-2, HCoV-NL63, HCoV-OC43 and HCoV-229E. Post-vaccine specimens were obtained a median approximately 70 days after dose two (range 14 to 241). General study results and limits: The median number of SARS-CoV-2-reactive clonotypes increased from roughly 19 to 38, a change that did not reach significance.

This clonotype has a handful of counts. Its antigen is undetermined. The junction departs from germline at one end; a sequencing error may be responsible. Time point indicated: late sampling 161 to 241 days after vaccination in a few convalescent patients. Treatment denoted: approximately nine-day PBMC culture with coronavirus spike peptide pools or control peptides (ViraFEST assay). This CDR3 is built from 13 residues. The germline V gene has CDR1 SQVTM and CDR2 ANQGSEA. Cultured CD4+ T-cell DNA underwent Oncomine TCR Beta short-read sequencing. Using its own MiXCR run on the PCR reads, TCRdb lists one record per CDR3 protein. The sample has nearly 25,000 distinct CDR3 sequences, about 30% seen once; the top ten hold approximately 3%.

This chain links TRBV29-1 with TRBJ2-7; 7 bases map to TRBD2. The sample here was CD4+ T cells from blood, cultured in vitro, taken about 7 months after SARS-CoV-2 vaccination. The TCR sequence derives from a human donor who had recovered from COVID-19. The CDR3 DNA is TGCAGCGTTGGGGCTAGCGGCTCCTGCGAGCAGTACTTC. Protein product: CSVGASGSCEQYF.